This T cell receptor beta chain appears in the sequencing data of a study of OX40 agonist ivuxolimab in advanced cancers. Across the study: Dosing consisted of intravenous ivuxolimab at 0.01 to 10 mg/kg every 2 weeks. The dose-escalation cohort had hepatocellular carcinoma, melanoma, renal cell or head and neck cancer. One patient with hepatocellular carcinoma and two with cutaneous melanoma, three in all, had partial responses.

This CDR3 has 14 amino acids. After removal of 6 bases from V and 2 bases from J, the junction contained 5 bases not matched to a gene. The V gene's germline CDR1 is MDHEN and CDR2 SYDVKM. Here immunoSEQ multiplex PCR was the method, and the copy in TCRdb shows in-frame clones only, minus some. Of around 75,000 clones listed, roughly 91% are singletons. The starting material was CD4+ or CD8+ T cells sorted from blood, obtained in a trial of the OX40 agonist ivuxolimab. The chain carries TRBV28 and TRBJ2-5; 8 nucleotides agree with TRBD2. The sequence was obtained from an adult with an advanced solid tumor such as melanoma, head and neck, liver or kidney cancer. The CDR3 here is CASSPGGRQETQYF. The CDR3, as DNA: TGTGCCAGCAGCCCGGGGGGGAGGCAAGAGACCCAGTACTTC.